These T cell receptor beta chains were read from a single sample in a study of molecular identifiers for immune sequencing clone quantification. TCRdb independently ran MiXCR on the PCR reads; one entry per CDR3 protein. The data contain around 70,000 distinct CDR3 sequences, around a sixth of them singletons. Sequencing used naive CD8+ T cells from blood, with Jurkat cell RNA spiked in. Every receptor here comes from a human donor in good health. Some libraries in this study had Jurkat cell RNA spiked in. The conserved cysteine and the conserved F or W are not part of the CDR3 here. Size is stated for part of the rows, as once, few or many counts, or as a class when the clone is expanded.

cdr3_aa	v_call	j_call	clone_size
ASYGVTIDEQY	TRBV25-1	TRBJ2-7	many
AISAQLNTEAF	TRBV10-3	TRBJ1-1	many
ASSEWRTEAF	TRBV2	TRBJ1-1	many
ASSPLGGGRPQH	TRBV19	TRBJ1-5	NA
ASSPILTGPLGANVLT	TRBV11-3	TRBJ2-6	few
ASSLALPGELF	TRBV7-9	TRBJ2-2	NA
ASSATPGTAYEQY	TRBV9	TRBJ2-7	few
ASSELTRETQY	TRBV6-1	TRBJ2-5	NA
ASHFERSSYNEQF	TRBV11-3	TRBJ2-1	NA
SVESGSEDTQY	TRBV29-1	TRBJ2-3	many
AWENRTVYGYT	TRBV30	TRBJ1-2	many
ASSQGTGGSYEQY	TRBV4-2	TRBJ2-7	many
SAKGRAGDYEQY	TRBV20-1	TRBJ2-7	many
ASSLDFSEDTQY	TRBV11-3	TRBJ2-3	NA
ASSSGDSQWDTQY	TRBV7-9	TRBJ2-3	many
ASSLGSYETKNIQY	TRBV13	TRBJ2-4	many
ASSSGWTETF	TRBV27	TRBJ1-1	NA
ASSFGGAYEQY	TRBV7-2	TRBJ2-7	many
ASSQVVTDTQY	TRBV4-1	TRBJ2-3	medium-sized
ASSLAGGRAF	TRBV5-6	TRBJ1-1	many
ASSIDLTAWVPQH	TRBV19	TRBJ1-5	many
SASPLVTGELF	TRBV20-1	TRBJ2-2	many
ASSSHGGDEKLF	TRBV7-9	TRBJ1-4	many
ASSPGQGYGYT	TRBV12-3/TRBV12-4	TRBJ1-2	few
ARSPDRDLFTDTQY	TRBV5-3	TRBJ2-3	many
ASSYGAAYEQY	TRBV27	TRBJ2-7	many
ASSFLGAGLESYEQY	TRBV27	TRBJ2-7	NA
ASSLEGLGNQPQH	TRBV7-9	TRBJ1-5	many
ASSDYFDVSGLYNEQF	TRBV6-6	TRBJ2-1	few
ASSFTSSSDTQY	TRBV27	TRBJ2-3	many
ASSLELQYPSYNEQF	TRBV3-1	TRBJ2-1	few
ASSSGGSGTQETQY	TRBV7-9	TRBJ2-5	few
SVEVGEGGPGANVLT	TRBV29-1	TRBJ2-6	many
ASSAGTKSPYNEQF	TRBV4-1	TRBJ2-1	few
ASTDPAGVPNEKLF	TRBV28	TRBJ1-4	many
ASSTDPSGIPYGYT	TRBV19	TRBJ1-2	many
ASRPDTGNTIY	TRBV9	TRBJ1-3	many
ASSLTPGQGVEVTEAF	TRBV7-7	TRBJ1-1	NA
ASSLFSGAGEQY	TRBV27	TRBJ2-7	many
ASSLFIGLSTDTQY	TRBV11-2	TRBJ2-3	many
ASSPGTEQY	TRBV6-5	TRBJ2-7	many
ASSNGDRVFSNEKLF	TRBV7-6	TRBJ1-4	NA
SAGDSTYEQY	TRBV20-1	TRBJ2-7	many
AGSLGGTSYNEQS	TRBV7-2	TRBJ2-1	NA
ASSGGSGNKGNEQF	TRBV5-5	TRBJ2-1	NA
SAPGVSRTDTQY	TRBV20-1	TRBJ2-3	many
ASRVAEFTYEQY	TRBV27	TRBJ2-7	NA
AISDGQGYNEQF	TRBV10-3	TRBJ2-1	NA
ASSLGGLETQY	TRBV12-3/TRBV12-4	TRBJ2-5	many
ASSLARGREWNEQF	TRBV6-2/TRBV6-3	TRBJ2-1	few
ASSLDRGPQGRGYT	TRBV12-3/TRBV12-4	TRBJ1-2	few
ASSLPSPSDTTDTQY	TRBV5-5	TRBJ2-3	many
ASCQLAEASYNEQF	TRBV14	TRBJ2-1	NA
ASSYWGGRQETQY	TRBV28	TRBJ2-5	many
STTGSPLH	TRBV20-1	TRBJ1-6	few